This T cell receptor beta chain was captured by sequencing in a study of OX40 agonist ivuxolimab in advanced cancers. In the study overall: Participants, 80% to 90% male, averaged roughly 60 years of age, ranging from about 23 to 90.

A remark on this clone: What it binds is not known.

Study results and caveats: CD8+ T cells averaged more expanded clones than CD4+.

CDR3 size: 15 residues. Per the germline V gene, CDR1 is GTSNPN and CDR2 is SVGIG (reference sequence). Trimming took 2 bases from V and 0 from J; bases not matched to a gene: 4. Sampling times: baseline, cycle 4 day 1, cycle 7 day 1. TCRdb's table, derived via immunoSEQ multiplex PCR, lists solely in-frame clones and lacks some. The sample has 78,000 or so clones, roughly 86% seen once. The clonotype comes from an adult with an advanced solid tumor such as melanoma, head and neck, liver or kidney cancer. The chain carries TRBV30 and TRBJ1-2, with 9 bases that match TRBD1. The sample here was CD4+ or CD8+ T cells sorted from blood, taken in a trial of the OX40 agonist ivuxolimab. As DNA, the CDR3 is TGTGCCTGGAGTCGGGGACAGGGAGCTAACTATGGCTACACCTTC. Translating it yields CAWSRGQGANYGYTF.